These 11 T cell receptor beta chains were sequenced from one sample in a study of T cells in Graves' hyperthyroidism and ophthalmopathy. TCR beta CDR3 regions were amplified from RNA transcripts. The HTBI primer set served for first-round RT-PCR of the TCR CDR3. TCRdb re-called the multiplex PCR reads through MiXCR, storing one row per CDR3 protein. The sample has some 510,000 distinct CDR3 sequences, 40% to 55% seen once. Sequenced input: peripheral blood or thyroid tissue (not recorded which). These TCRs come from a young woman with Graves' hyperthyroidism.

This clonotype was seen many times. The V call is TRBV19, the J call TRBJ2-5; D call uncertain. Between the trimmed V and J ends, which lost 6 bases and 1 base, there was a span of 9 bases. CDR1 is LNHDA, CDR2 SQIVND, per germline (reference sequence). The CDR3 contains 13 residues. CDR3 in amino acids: CASRLTGQETQYF. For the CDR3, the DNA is TGTGCCAGTAGACTTACGGGCCAAGAGACCCAGTACTTC.

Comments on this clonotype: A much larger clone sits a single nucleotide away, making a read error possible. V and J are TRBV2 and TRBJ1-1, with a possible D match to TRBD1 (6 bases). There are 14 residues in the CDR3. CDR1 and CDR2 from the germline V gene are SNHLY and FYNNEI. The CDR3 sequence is CAGSVGGMGTEAFF. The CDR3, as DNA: TGTGCCGGCAGTGTAGGGGGTATGGGCACTGAAGCTTTCTTT.

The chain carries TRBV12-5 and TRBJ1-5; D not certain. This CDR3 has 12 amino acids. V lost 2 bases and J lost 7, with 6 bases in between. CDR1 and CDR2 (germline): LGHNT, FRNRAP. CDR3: CASGLTGQPQHF. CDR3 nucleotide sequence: TGTGCTAGTGGTTTGACGGGACAGCCCCAGCATTTT.

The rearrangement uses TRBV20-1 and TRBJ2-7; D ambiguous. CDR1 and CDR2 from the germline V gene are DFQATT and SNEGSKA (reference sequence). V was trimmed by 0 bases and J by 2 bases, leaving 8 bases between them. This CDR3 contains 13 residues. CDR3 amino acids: CSAREAGPYEQYF. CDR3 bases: TGCAGTGCTAGAGAGGCCGGTCCCTACGAGCAGTACTTC.

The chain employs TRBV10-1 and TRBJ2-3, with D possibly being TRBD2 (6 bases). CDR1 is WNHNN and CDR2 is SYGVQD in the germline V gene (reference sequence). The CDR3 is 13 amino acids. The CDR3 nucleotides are TGCAGCGTCGGAGGAGGGCCGACAGATACGCAGTATTTT. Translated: CSVGGGPTDTQYF.

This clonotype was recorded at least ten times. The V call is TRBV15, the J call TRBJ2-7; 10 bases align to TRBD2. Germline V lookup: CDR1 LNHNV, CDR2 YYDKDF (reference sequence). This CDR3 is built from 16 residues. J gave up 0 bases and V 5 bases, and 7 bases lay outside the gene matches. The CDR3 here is CATSGRLAGGSYEQYF. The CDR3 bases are TGTGCCACCAGCGGAAGACTAGCGGGTGGCTCCTACGAGCAGTACTTC.

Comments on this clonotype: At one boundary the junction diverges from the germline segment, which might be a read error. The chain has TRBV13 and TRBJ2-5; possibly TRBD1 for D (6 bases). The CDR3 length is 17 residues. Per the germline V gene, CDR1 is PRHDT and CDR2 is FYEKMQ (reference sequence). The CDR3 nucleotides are TGCGCCAGCAGCCAAAGTCACAGGGTTGAGGGCCAAGAGACCCAGTACTTC. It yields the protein CASSQSHRVEGQETQYF.

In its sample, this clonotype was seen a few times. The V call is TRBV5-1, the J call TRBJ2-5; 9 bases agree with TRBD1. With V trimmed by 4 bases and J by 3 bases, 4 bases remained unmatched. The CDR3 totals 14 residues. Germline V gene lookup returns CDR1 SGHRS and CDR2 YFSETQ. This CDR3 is CASSEGQGKETQYF. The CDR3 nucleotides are TGCGCCAGCAGCGAGGGACAGGGCAAAGAGACCCAGTACTTC.

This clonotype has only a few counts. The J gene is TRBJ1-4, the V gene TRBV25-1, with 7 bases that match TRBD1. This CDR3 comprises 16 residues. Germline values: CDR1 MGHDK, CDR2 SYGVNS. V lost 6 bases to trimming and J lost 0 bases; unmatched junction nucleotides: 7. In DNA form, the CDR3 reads TGTGCCAGCAGCCCGGGGACAGCCTCAACTAATGAAAAACTGTTTTTT. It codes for CASSPGTASTNEKLFF.

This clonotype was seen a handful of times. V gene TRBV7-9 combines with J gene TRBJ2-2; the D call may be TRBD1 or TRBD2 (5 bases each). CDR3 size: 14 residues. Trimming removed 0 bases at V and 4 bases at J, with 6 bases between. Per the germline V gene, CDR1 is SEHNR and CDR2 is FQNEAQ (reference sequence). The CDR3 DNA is TGTGCCAGCAGCTTAGCGGGACCCACCGGGGAGCTGTTTTTT. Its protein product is CASSLAGPTGELFF.

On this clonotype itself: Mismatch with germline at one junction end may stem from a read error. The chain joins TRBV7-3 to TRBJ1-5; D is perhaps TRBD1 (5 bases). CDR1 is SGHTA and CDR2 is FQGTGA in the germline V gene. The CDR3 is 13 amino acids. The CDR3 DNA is TGTGCCAGCAGCGCCGTCGACAGTCCAGACCAGAATTTT. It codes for CASSAVDSPDQNF.